This TCR beta chain was obtained from a study of T cells in Graves' hyperthyroidism and ophthalmopathy. The length of the CDR3 is 15 residues. Germline CDR1 is SGHAT and CDR2 is FQNNGV. The germline V and J ends were trimmed by 1 base and 2 bases, with 12 bases remaining between them. This clonotype was recorded many times. Using RNA transcripts as the source, TCR beta CDR3 regions were amplified. An initial round of RT-PCR targeting the TCR CDR3 relied on the HTBI primer set. TCRdb itself ran the multiplex PCR reads through MiXCR, one entry per CDR3 protein. This repertoire shows more than 300,000 distinct CDR3 sequences, more than 12% found once; its top ten account for around a fifth.

The chain combines TRBV11-2 with TRBJ2-7; D may be TRBD1 (5 bases). The clonotype originates from a woman aged 25-40 years with Graves' ophthalmopathy. Sequenced: blood. The CDR3 spells CASSLAQGITYEQYF. CDR3 nucleotide sequence: TGTGCCAGCAGCTTAGCTCAGGGTATCACCTACGAGCAGTACTTC.